This T cell receptor beta chain was documented in a study of human T cells and chemical hapten exposure. Study-level background: Per-sample TCR yield variation was attributed mainly to small pooled library volume differences. Study-level findings and limits: No shift was seen in TCRs above 1 in 1000 frequency with DPC sensitization.

Time point given: healthy volunteer bleed at 2 weeks. Extraction yielded total RNA from whole blood (unfractionated). From germline, CDR1 is SGDLS and CDR2 YYNGEE. The CDR3 sequence is 13 residues long. Germline trimming cut 3 bases from V and 6 bases from J; bases unmatched to any gene: 4. Ten or more counts support this clonotype. What it binds is not known. The study's library attached unique molecular identifiers to single cDNA molecules. Original analysis: Counts of TCRs in each sample centred on a median of 95,638 and extended from around 24,000 to 710,000. MiXCR, run by TCRdb on the RACE reads, gives a single entry per CDR3 protein. TCRdb assigned the V and J calls; the authors' analysis was not used. This sample has 43,000 or so distinct CDR3 sequences; roughly 4.5% occur once, and the top ten carry about 1.6%.

The rearrangement joins TRBV9 to TRBJ1-1; 8 nucleotides match TRBD1. The sequencing sample was made of whole blood. The TCR was taken from a female donor in good health. Some clones in this sample may be carry-over from other donors' samples. CDR3 residues: CASSAPGGSEAFF. The CDR3 nucleotides are TGTGCCAGCAGCGCCCCAGGGGGCTCTGAAGCTTTCTTT.